This T cell receptor (beta chain) was sequenced during a study of siplizumab effects on memory and regulatory T cells. Findings and caveats of the study: No naive or memory phenotype could be assigned to roughly 80-97% of proliferating clones. There were only a minor fraction of alloreactive clones that mapped to unstimulated subsets.

Generated by immunoSEQ multiplex PCR, the TCRdb table keeps only in-frame clones and is missing some. The table shows about 91,000 clones, with more than 95% occurring only once. In a few donor pairs, unstimulated naive, memory, effector memory and TEMRA subsets were sequenced. Note on this clone: Antigen specificity is unknown.

With V trimmed by 4 bases and J by 1 base, 5 bases remained unmatched. The CDR3 consists of 16 residues. Germline V gene lookup returns CDR1 MNHNY and CDR2 SVGAGI (reference sequence). The V call is TRBV6-6, the J call TRBJ2-2, with TRBD1 matching 8 bases. Sequences were obtained from naive CD4+ T cells sorted from blood. The receptor comes from a human donor in good health. This CDR3 reads CASSSWTGWNTGELFF. The CDR3 DNA follows: TGTGCCAGCAGTTCCTGGACAGGGTGGAACACCGGGGAGCTGTTTTTT.